This record looks at one T cell receptor (beta chain) sequence and its context. Its specificity is unknown. The length of the CDR3 is 15 residues. Trimming cost V 2 bases and J 2 bases, with 14 bases left between them. Germline CDR1 and CDR2: DFQATT and SNEGSKA (reference sequence). These data belong to a study of post-analysis software for immune sequencing data. Study-level findings and limits: In patients, 4 to 6 TRBV segments were more frequent than in controls, with TRBV5-6, TRBV5-1 and TRBV20-1 among them. Diversity measured as normalized Chao1 was significantly lower in multiple sclerosis patients than in controls.

The TCR beta cDNA libraries carried unique molecular identifiers. TCRdb reprocessed the PCR reads with MiXCR, giving one entry per CDR3 protein. This table has some 890,000 distinct CDR3 sequences, roughly half appearing once. Sequences were obtained from blood. This chain uses TRBV20-1 with TRBJ2-3; D is ambiguous. The origin of this receptor is a girl aged 5-17 years with multiple sclerosis. CDR3 bases: TGCAGTGCTAGACCCCGGGTGGGTACCACAGATACGCAGTATTTT. It encodes CSARPRVGTTDTQYF.